The 10 T cell receptor beta chains presented below share a single source sample, sequenced in a study of blood T cell repertoires in COVID-19. Clones were sequenced by immunoSEQ multiplex PCR, and TCRdb holds only the in-frame ones, with some missing. The sample contains more than 25,000 clones, 80% to 90% of which appear only once. The sequencing input was peripheral blood. All receptors come from a man in his 60s with acute or convalescent COVID-19.

J is TRBJ1-5 and V is TRBV28; tentative D call: TRBD1 (6 bases). Trimming removed 11 bases at V and 5 bases at J, with 13 bases between. The CDR3 covers 12 residues. The germline CDR1 and CDR2 sequences are MDHEN and SYDVKM. DNA of the CDR3: TGTGCCGTCACAGGGCTCTATCAGCCCCAGCATTTT. Residues: CAVTGLYQPQHF.

The chain joins TRBV27 to TRBJ2-7; 8 positions match TRBD1. Germline values: CDR1 MNHEY, CDR2 SMNVEV (reference sequence). The CDR3 is 16 residues long. V shed 6 bases and J 4 bases; nucleotides not matched to a gene: 14. CDR3 amino acids: CASRLWGETGVYEQYF. The CDR3 nucleotides read TGTGCCAGCAGGCTTTGGGGGGAGACAGGGGTGTACGAGCAGTACTTC.

The genes are TRBV7-9 and TRBJ2-3; TRBD2 agrees at 8 bases. Unmatched junction bases numbered 9, after V lost 5 bases and J lost 5 bases. The CDR3 has 15 residues. Germline values: CDR1 SEHNR, CDR2 FQNEAQ (reference sequence). The CDR3 nucleotides read TGTGCCAGCAGCCAGAGACTAGCGTGGGTAGATACGCAGTATTTT. As protein: CASSQRLAWVDTQYF.

The V gene is TRBV19, the J gene TRBJ2-7; TRBD1 matches 9 bases. After removal of 4 bases from V and 5 bases from J, the junction contained 12 bases not matched to a gene. In germline, CDR1 is LNHDA, CDR2 SQIVND (reference sequence). This CDR3 region has 16 residues. The CDR3 DNA is TGTGCCAGTAGTACCACCAACAGGGGGCGGAAAAACGAGCAGTACTTC. Residues: CASSTTNRGRKNEQYF. Drawing the rest from reference TRBV19 and TRBJ2-7, the complete variable domain is DGGITQSPKYLFRKEGQNVTLSCEQNLNHDAMYWYRQDPGQGLRLIYYSQIVNDFQKGDIAEGYSVSREKKESFPLTVTSAQKNPTAFYLCASSTTNRGRKNEQYFGPGTRLTVT.

The chain is built from TRBV6-6 and TRBJ1-1; D gene unclear. The V gene lost 0 bases and the J gene lost 4 bases, with 9 bases spanning the gap. CDR1 is MNHNY and CDR2 is SVGAGI in the germline V gene (reference sequence). The CDR3 totals 14 residues. In DNA, the CDR3 is TGTGCCAGCAGTTACTCGGATGGGCCCACTGAAGCTTTCTTT. Encoded protein: CASSYSDGPTEAFF.

The chain links TRBV7-9 to TRBJ1-4; D gene ambiguous. Germline CDR1 SEHNR, CDR2 FQNEAQ (reference sequence). The CDR3 loop spans 14 amino acids. Trimming stripped 4 bases from V and 4 bases from J, with 10 bases between. The CDR3 is CASSSRVFNEKLFF. The CDR3, as DNA: TGTGCCAGCAGCTCCCGGGTTTTTAATGAAAAACTGTTTTTT.

This clone was found once. V and J are TRBV6-5 and TRBJ1-1; 7 nucleotides agree with TRBD1. Germline V CDR1 and CDR2: MNHEY, SVGAGI. This CDR3 region has 15 residues. The ends lost 4 bases at V and 1 base at J; junction bases unmatched: 6. CDR3: CASSSRRTGNTEAFF. The CDR3 DNA follows: TGTGCCAGCAGTTCCCGCCGGACAGGGAACACTGAAGCTTTCTTT.

This chain uses TRBV19 with TRBJ1-5; the match to TRBD1 covers 7 bases. Germline V lookup: CDR1 LNHDA, CDR2 SQIVND (reference sequence). The CDR3 extends over 15 amino acids. V lost 2 bases and J lost 7; bases outside the gene matches: 8. The CDR3 sequence is CASSIMSTGEQPQHF. CDR3 DNA sequence: TGTGCCAGTAGTATAATGAGCACAGGGGAGCAGCCCCAGCATTTT.

The chain carries TRBV20-1 and TRBJ2-1; 7 bases fit TRBD2. This CDR3 contains 17 residues. Per germline, CDR1 DFQATT and CDR2 SNEGSKA (reference sequence). Trimming took 3 bases from V and 0 from J; bases not matched to a gene: 11. The CDR3 reads CSASFPSGYSSYNEQFF. The CDR3 coding sequence is TGCAGTGCTAGTTTTCCTAGCGGTTACAGCTCCTACAATGAGCAGTTCTTC.

CDR3 residues: CASSSRGYNEQFF. CDR3 DNA: TGTGCCAGTAGTTCCCGGGGGTACAATGAGCAGTTCTTC. J is TRBJ2-1 and V is TRBV19; tentative D call: TRBD2 (6 bases). CDR1 LNHDA and CDR2 SQIVND come from the germline V gene (reference sequence). Trimming shortened V by 5 bases and J by 4 bases, and 9 bases separated the two germline ends. CDR3 length equals 13 residues.